This T cell receptor (beta chain) was recorded in a study of T-cell memory formation after mild COVID-19. Study-wide findings and caveats: Mainly CM and EM harbored the contracting CD4+ clones; mainly EMRA harbored the CD8+ ones. Nothing confirmed that second-wave clones peaking on day 37 were specific for SARS-CoV-2.

This clonotype was seen more than once but under ten times. Its antigen is not identified. TCRdb analysed the 5' RACE reads with MiXCR anew, one entry per CDR3 protein. The profile shows about 340,000 distinct CDR3 sequences, 13% of them singletons. CDR3 size: 11 residues. The V and J ends lost 7 bases and 4 bases respectively, with 5 bases between them. Germline-derived CDR1 and CDR2 are KGHDR and SFDVKD. This chain uses TRBV24-1 with TRBJ2-3; D ambiguous. The sample was PBMCs or a T cell subset sorted from them (not recorded which). This TCR was recovered from a man aged 18 to 29 who had mild COVID-19 (a few samples of this study predate the infection). Cell type and time point are not known. The CDR3 coding sequence is TGTGCCACCAGAGGCCCAGATACGCAGTATTTT. This gives the protein CATRGPDTQYF.